These 23 T cell receptor beta chains came from one sample sequenced in a study of technical replicates of blood from several donors (dated by TCRdb to 2016 to 2017). The library was produced with the immunoSEQ multiplex PCR assay. TCRdb mirrors the immuneACCESS table, restricted to in-frame sequences. Some clones are absent from its copies; in checked studies, under half trace to an unresolved V gene, and the reason for the others is unknown. The sample contains approximately 92,000 clones, around 95% of them found a single time. The ten largest clones take up about 0.21% of the sample. Sequencing input: T cells isolated from PBMCs. The source of these receptors is a human donor in good health.

The V call is TRBV5-1, the J call TRBJ2-2; tentatively, D is TRBD1 (5 bases). The V and J ends lost 4 bases and 6 bases respectively, with 10 bases between them. This CDR3 region has 13 residues. Looked up from germline, CDR1 is SGHRS and CDR2 is YFSETQ. The CDR3 DNA sequence: TGCGCCAGCAGCCCCCGACAGCCCGGGGAGCTGTTTTTT. Encoded protein: CASSPRQPGELFF. The variable domain in full, completed from reference TRBV5-1 and TRBJ2-2, reads KAGVTQTPRYLIKTRGQQVTLSCSPISGHRSVSWYQQTPGQGLQFLFEYFSETQRNKGNFPGRFSGRQFSNSRSEMNVSTLELGDSALYLCASSPRQPGELFFGEGSRLTVL.

This chain connects TRBV7-6 to TRBJ2-7, with TRBD1 as a possible D gene (5 bases). From germline, CDR1 is SGHVS and CDR2 FNYEAQ. V was clipped by 1 base and J by 1 base, with 14 bases between them. The CDR3 totals 16 residues. This CDR3 is CASSLGAGFVSYEQYF. The CDR3 nucleotides read TGTGCCAGCAGCTTAGGGGCAGGGTTTGTGTCCTACGAGCAGTACTTC.

The chain combines TRBV6-5 with TRBJ1-2; D gene ambiguous. Germline values: CDR1 MNHEY, CDR2 SVGAGI. Trimming pared 7 bases from V and 7 bases from J, leaving 16 bases between. This CDR3 spans 13 amino acids. The CDR3: CASTISDGLGYTF. CDR3 sequence (DNA): TGTGCCAGCACAATTTCGGATGGACTTGGCTACACCTTC.

The chain recombines TRBV14 with TRBJ2-1, with 8 bases lining up with TRBD1. V lost 0 bases, J lost 5 bases, and 9 bases stayed unmatched. Germline V gene lookup returns CDR1 SGHDN and CDR2 FVKESK. CDR3 length equals 17 residues. CDR3 bases: TGTGCCAGCAGCCAAGATTGGACAGGGATTTTCAACAATGAGCAGTTCTTC. It codes for CASSQDWTGIFNNEQFF. Filled out from reference TRBV14 and TRBJ2-1, the complete variable domain reads EAGVTQFPSHSVIEKGQTVTLRCDPISGHDNLYWYRRVMGKEIKFLLHFVKESKQDESGMPNNRFLAERTGGTYSTLKVQPAELEDSGVYFCASSQDWTGIFNNEQFFGPGTRLTVL.

The genes are TRBV7-9 and TRBJ2-2; D remains ambiguous. CDR3 length: 13 amino acids. CDR1 SEHNR and CDR2 FQNEAQ come from the germline V gene (reference sequence). V was cut by 8 bases and J by 6 bases, with 13 bases left in between. The DNA for the CDR3 is TGTGCCAGCCCCTTAGTTGGAGCCGGGGAGCTGTTTTTT. Protein product: CASPLVGAGELFF.

This sequence joins TRBV19 and TRBJ2-7, with D perhaps TRBD1 (5 bases). Trimming took 0 bases from V and 3 from J, leaving 9 bases between them. This CDR3 has 14 residues. Germline CDR1 LNHDA, CDR2 SQIVND (reference sequence). The CDR3 region is CASSIEAGLYEQYF. CDR3 in DNA: TGTGCCAGTAGTATAGAGGCAGGGCTCTACGAGCAGTACTTC. The full variable domain, with the rest looked up from reference TRBV19 and TRBJ2-7, is DGGITQSPKYLFRKEGQNVTLSCEQNLNHDAMYWYRQDPGQGLRLIYYSQIVNDFQKGDIAEGYSVSREKKESFPLTVTSAQKNPTAFYLCASSIEAGLYEQYFGPGTRLTVT.

CDR3: CASSLGLGTDTQYF. CDR3 DNA: TGTGCCAGCAGCCTAGGACTTGGCACAGATACGCAGTATTTT. The rearrangement links TRBV4-2 to TRBJ2-3; perhaps TRBD2 as D (5 bases). The CDR3 covers 14 residues. V lost 4 bases and J lost 1, with 9 bases in between. Germline-derived CDR1 and CDR2 are LGHNA and YNFKEQ.

V and J are TRBV7-8 and TRBJ2-3, with 10 nucleotides matching TRBD2. V dropped 2 bases and J dropped 6; count of bases not matched to a gene: 2. The length of the CDR3 is 14 residues. Per germline, CDR1 SGHVS and CDR2 FQNEAQ. The CDR3 sequence is CASSLTSGTDTQYF. CDR3 in DNA: TGTGCCAGCAGCTTAACTAGCGGGACGGATACGCAGTATTTT.

The chain carries TRBV6-1 and TRBJ1-4, with 7 bases aligning to TRBD1. Germline CDR1 MNHNS, CDR2 SASEGT. This CDR3 has 14 amino acids. V shed 3 bases, J shed 7 bases, and the junction held 5 bases outside the gene matches. The CDR3 is CASSDRGVIEKLFF. In DNA form, the CDR3 reads TGTGCCAGCAGTGACAGGGGGGTTATTGAAAAACTGTTTTTT.

The genes are TRBV18 and TRBJ2-1, with 9 nucleotides matching TRBD2. V lost 4 bases to trimming and J lost 4 bases; unmatched junction nucleotides: 11. This CDR3 has 17 amino acids. Germline CDR1 and CDR2: KGHSH and LQKENI. CDR3 nucleotides: TGTGCCAGCTCACTGCTTATGGGACTAGCAGAGTACAATGAGCAGTTCTTC. It is translated as CASSLLMGLAEYNEQFF.

The chain links TRBV4-1 to TRBJ2-3; no definite D call. Trimming stripped 2 bases from V and 6 bases from J, with 15 bases between. The length of the CDR3 is 15 residues. The germline CDR1 and CDR2 sequences are MGHRA and YSYEKL. Here the CDR3 reads CASSQNFIESDTQYF. CDR3 sequence (DNA): TGCGCCAGCAGCCAAAACTTCATAGAGAGCGATACGCAGTATTTT.

V gene TRBV7-8 combines with J gene TRBJ2-5, with D maybe TRBD1 (6 bases). The CDR3 totals 14 residues. V gave up 8 bases and J gave up 1 base, with 14 bases separating them. Germline V gives CDR1 SGHVS, CDR2 FQNEAQ. CDR3 sequence (DNA): TGTGCCAGCGGGCGGACAGTCGCCCAAGAGACCCAGTACTTC. This sequence encodes CASGRTVAQETQYF. The complete variable domain, with remaining parts taken from reference TRBV7-8 and TRBJ2-5, reads GAGVSQSPRYKVAKRGQDVALRCDPISGHVSLFWYQQALGQGPEFLTYFQNEAQLDKSGLPSDRFFAERPEGSVSTLKIQRTQQEDSAVYLCASGRTVAQETQYFGPGTRLLVL.

The chain recombines TRBV15 with TRBJ1-1, with TRBD1 identical over 9 bases. This CDR3 region has 14 residues. Germline V lookup: CDR1 LNHNV, CDR2 YYDKDF (reference sequence). The V and J ends lost 8 bases and 6 bases, in that order; junction bases with no gene match: 10. CDR3 coding DNA: TGTGCCACCCGGATCGCCGGGACAGGGTCTGAAGCTTTCTTT. Translated, it gives CATRIAGTGSEAFF.

This chain uses TRBV9 with TRBJ2-3; 12 bases fit TRBD2. After removal of 1 base from V and 3 bases from J, the junction contained 3 bases not matched to a gene. Germline V CDR1 and CDR2: SGDLS, YYNGEE. CDR3 size: 16 residues. The DNA of the CDR3 is TGTGCCAGCAGCGTAAACGGACTAGCGGGGACAGATACGCAGTATTTT. Amino acid sequence: CASSVNGLAGTDTQYF.

The gene calls are TRBV9 and TRBJ2-1, with TRBD2 as a possible D gene (8 bases). Germline V gene lookup returns CDR1 SGDLS and CDR2 YYNGEE. The V end lost 6 bases, the J end lost 12 bases, and 19 bases lay between the germline ends. This CDR3 comprises 13 residues. Here the CDR3 reads CASTSGGGTVQFF. As DNA, the CDR3 is TGTGCCAGCACCTCCGGGGGGGGGACAGTGCAGTTCTTC.

This rearrangement joins TRBV5-1 to TRBJ2-3; 12 nucleotides align to TRBD2. V shed 4 bases, J shed 0 bases, and the junction held 6 bases outside the gene matches. The germline CDR1 and CDR2 sequences are SGHRS and YFSETQ. This CDR3 contains 17 residues. CDR3 in DNA: TGCGCCAGCAGCGGGTTGACTAGCGGGGGCAGCACAGATACGCAGTATTTT. Protein product: CASSGLTSGGSTDTQYF.

This rearrangement joins TRBV7-9 to TRBJ2-7; D is perhaps TRBD2 (5 bases). The V and J ends lost 1 base and 0 bases respectively, with 7 bases between them. Germline loops: CDR1 SEHNR, CDR2 FQNEAQ (reference sequence). The CDR3 has 14 amino acids. DNA for the CDR3: TGTGCCAGCAGCTTAGGAGGGTACTCCTACGAGCAGTACTTC. It encodes CASSLGGYSYEQYF.

A single count supports this clone. The chain combines TRBV9 with TRBJ2-5; possible D gene TRBD1, 5 bases. CDR1 is SGDLS, CDR2 YYNGEE, per germline. V dropped 4 bases and J dropped 1 base, with 14 bases sitting between them. This CDR3 has 15 amino acids. CDR3 bases: TGTGCCAGCAGCCTCCAGGGATATCCCCAAGAGACCCAGTACTTC. It is translated as CASSLQGYPQETQYF.

The V gene is TRBV5-1, the J gene TRBJ2-3; TRBD1 agrees at 11 bases. Germline V gives CDR1 SGHRS, CDR2 YFSETQ. V dropped 0 bases and J dropped 2; count of bases not matched to a gene: 8. This CDR3 comprises 18 residues. The CDR3 loop is CASSLESGTGGNTDTQYF. As DNA, the CDR3 is TGCGCCAGCAGCTTGGAGTCTGGGACAGGGGGTAACACAGATACGCAGTATTTT.

This clone was picked up one time. The rearrangement links TRBV5-1 to TRBJ2-1; no firm D call. The CDR3 sequence is 18 residues long. Germline lookup yields CDR1 SGHRS and CDR2 YFSETQ. V was cut by 0 bases and J by 4 bases, with 20 bases left in between. The CDR3 bases are TGCGCCAGCAGCTTGGGGCGCCCCCCCCCACAGAGATACAATGAGCAGTTCTTC. Translation gives CASSLGRPPPQRYNEQFF.

CDR3 amino acids: CASSQSSDRVVNEQFF. DNA of the CDR3: TGCGCCAGCAGTCAATCTTCCGACAGGGTAGTCAATGAGCAGTTCTTC. The gene calls are TRBV23-1 and TRBJ2-1; 7 bases are a match to TRBD1. TRBV23-1 is treated as an ORF (open reading frame) with a function not yet certain. There are 16 residues in the CDR3. The ends lost 0 bases at V and 6 bases at J; junction bases unmatched: 8.

The chain's CDR3 is CASSLPRTAQETQYF. For the CDR3, the DNA is TGTGCCAGCAGCTTACCGAGGACAGCCCAAGAGACCCAGTACTTC. The chain has TRBV7-9 and TRBJ2-5; D might be TRBD1 (6 bases). Germline values: CDR1 SEHNR, CDR2 FQNEAQ (reference sequence). This CDR3 comprises 15 residues. V was pared by 2 bases and J by 1 base, with 11 bases between.

The chain is built from TRBV5-1 and TRBJ2-3; a possible D gene is TRBD2 (6 bases). There are 15 residues in the CDR3. Between the trimmed V and J ends, which lost 7 bases and 3 bases, there was a span of 18 bases. Germline CDR1 SGHRS, CDR2 YFSETQ. CDR3 sequence (DNA): TGCGCCAGCCAACACCGGGACTTACGGACAGATACGCAGTATTTT. This sequence encodes CASQHRDLRTDTQYF.